There are a few counts of the clone carrying this T cell receptor beta chain. Its antigen is currently unknown. These data come from a study of identical twins. The study's findings and limits: Weaker excess twin sharing was observed in beta out-of-frame sequences. Among monozygotic twins, out-of-frame TCR alpha sharing exceeded what models predicted. Low generation-probability sequences were in excess among twin-shared out-of-frame alpha sequences.

A universal primer site was added by template switching, and unique molecular identifiers were carried by the cDNA. TCRdb re-analysed the 5' RACE reads in MiXCR, keeping a single row per CDR3 protein. This table has hundreds of thousands of distinct CDR3 sequences, 5.5% to 7.5% appearing once. J lost 0 bases, V lost 8 bases, and 5 bases had no gene match. CDR1 and CDR2 (germline): SQVTM, ANQGSEA. This CDR3 contains 13 residues. Sequencing was carried out using naive T cells sorted from blood. The TCR originated in a man between 18 and 35 years old in good health. The chain couples TRBV29-1 to TRBJ2-7, with 9 bases matching TRBD1. DNA of the CDR3: TGCAGCATCCGGGACAGGGTCTCCTACGAGCAGTACTTC. This encodes CSIRDRVSYEQYF.